This T cell receptor (beta chain) comes out of a study of T cell changes during pregnancy in multiple sclerosis. Assay used: immunoSEQ multiplex PCR; TCRdb lists only in-frame clones, some missing. The data contain more than 25,000 clones, about 91% of them singletons. The V gene's germline CDR1 is SEHNR and CDR2 FQNEAQ (reference sequence). V trimming: 5 bases; J trimming: 2 bases; junction bases outside the gene matches: 6. The CDR3 is made up of 16 amino acids. In its sample, this clone was seen once. The sample was CD8+ T cells from peripheral blood mononuclear cells, taken after pregnancy. The TCR originated in a female donor with multiple sclerosis, enrolled in a pregnancy study. The chain carries TRBV7-9 and TRBJ2-3, with 11 bases identical to TRBD2. CDR3 in amino acids: CASSPGLAGPTDTQYF. Here the CDR3 DNA reads TGTGCCAGCAGCCCCGGACTAGCGGGCCCCACAGATACGCAGTATTTT.